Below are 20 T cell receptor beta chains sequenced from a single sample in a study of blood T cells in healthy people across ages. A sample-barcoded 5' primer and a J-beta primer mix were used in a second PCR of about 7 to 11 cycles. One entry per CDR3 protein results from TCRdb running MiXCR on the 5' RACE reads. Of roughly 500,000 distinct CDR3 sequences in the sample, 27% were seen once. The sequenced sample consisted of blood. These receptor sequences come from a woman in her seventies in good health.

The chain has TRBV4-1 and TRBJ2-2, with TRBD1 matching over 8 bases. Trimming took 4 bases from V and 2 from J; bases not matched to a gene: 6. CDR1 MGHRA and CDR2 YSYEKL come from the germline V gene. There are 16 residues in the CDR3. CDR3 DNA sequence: TGCGCCAGCAGCCTGGGACAGGCCCTTAACACCGGGGAGCTGTTTTTT. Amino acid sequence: CASSLGQALNTGELFF.

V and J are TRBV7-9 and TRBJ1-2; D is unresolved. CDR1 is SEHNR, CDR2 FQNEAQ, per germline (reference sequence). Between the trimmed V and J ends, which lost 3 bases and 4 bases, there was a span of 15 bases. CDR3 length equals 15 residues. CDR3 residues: CASSLMSQNFYGYTF. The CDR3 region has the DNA TGTGCCAGCAGCTTGATGTCGCAGAATTTCTATGGCTACACCTTC. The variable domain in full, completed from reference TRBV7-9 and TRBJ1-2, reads DTGVSQNPRHKITKRGQNVTFRCDPISEHNRLYWYRQTLGQGPEFLTYFQNEAQLEKSRLLSDRFSAERPKGSFSTLEIQRTEQGDSAMYLCASSLMSQNFYGYTFGSGTRLTVV.

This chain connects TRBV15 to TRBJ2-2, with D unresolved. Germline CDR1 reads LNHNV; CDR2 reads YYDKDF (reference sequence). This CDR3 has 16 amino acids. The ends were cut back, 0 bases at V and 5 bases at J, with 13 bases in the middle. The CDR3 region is CATSRDRVLPTGELFF. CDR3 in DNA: TGTGCCACCAGCAGAGATCGCGTACTACCTACCGGGGAGCTGTTTTTT. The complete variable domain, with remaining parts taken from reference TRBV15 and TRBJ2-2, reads DAMVIQNPRYQVTQFGKPVTLSCSQTLNHNVMYWYQQKSSQAPKLLFHYYDKDFNNEADTPDNFQSRRPNTSFCFLDIRSPGLGDTAMYLCATSRDRVLPTGELFFGEGSRLTVL.

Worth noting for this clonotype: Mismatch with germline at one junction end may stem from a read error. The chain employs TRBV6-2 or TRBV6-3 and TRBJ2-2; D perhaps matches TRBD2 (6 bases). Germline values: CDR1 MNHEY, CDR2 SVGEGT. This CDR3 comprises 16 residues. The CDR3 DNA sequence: TGTGCCAGCAGTTACGAAGCGGGCGCGAACACCGGGGAGCTGCTTTTT. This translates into CASSYEAGANTGELLF.

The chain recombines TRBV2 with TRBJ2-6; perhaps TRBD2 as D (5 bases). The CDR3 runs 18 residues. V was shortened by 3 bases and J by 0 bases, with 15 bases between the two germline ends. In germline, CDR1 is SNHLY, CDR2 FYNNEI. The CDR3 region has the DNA TGTGCCAGCAGTGAGCGGGTGGTTCGCTACTCTGGGGCCAACGTCCTGACTTTC. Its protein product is CASSERVVRYSGANVLTF.

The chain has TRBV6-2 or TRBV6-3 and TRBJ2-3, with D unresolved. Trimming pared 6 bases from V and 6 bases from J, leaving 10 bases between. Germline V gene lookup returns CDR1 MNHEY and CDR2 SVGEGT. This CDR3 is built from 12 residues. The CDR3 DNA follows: TGTGCCAGCAGCCAGCCCTGGGATACGCAGTATTTT. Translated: CASSQPWDTQYF.

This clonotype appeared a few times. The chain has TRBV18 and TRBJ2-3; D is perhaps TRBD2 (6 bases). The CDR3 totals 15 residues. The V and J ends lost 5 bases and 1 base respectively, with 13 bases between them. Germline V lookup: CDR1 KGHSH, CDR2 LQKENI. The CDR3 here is CASSMTSVGTDTQYF. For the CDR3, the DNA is TGTGCCAGCTCAATGACTAGTGTCGGCACAGATACGCAGTATTTT.

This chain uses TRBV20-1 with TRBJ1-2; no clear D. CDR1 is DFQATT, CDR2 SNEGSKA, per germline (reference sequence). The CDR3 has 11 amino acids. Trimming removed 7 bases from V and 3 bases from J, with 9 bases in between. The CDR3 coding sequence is TGCAGTGTCCCCCGTGACTATGGCTACACCTTC. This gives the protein CSVPRDYGYTF.

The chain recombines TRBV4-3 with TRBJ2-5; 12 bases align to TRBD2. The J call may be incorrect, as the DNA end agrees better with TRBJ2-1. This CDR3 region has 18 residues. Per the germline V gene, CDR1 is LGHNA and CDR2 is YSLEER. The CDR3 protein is CASSQEFGTSGSYNEQFF. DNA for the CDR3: TGCGCCAGCAGCCAAGAATTCGGGACTAGCGGGTCCTACAATGAGCAGTTCTTC.

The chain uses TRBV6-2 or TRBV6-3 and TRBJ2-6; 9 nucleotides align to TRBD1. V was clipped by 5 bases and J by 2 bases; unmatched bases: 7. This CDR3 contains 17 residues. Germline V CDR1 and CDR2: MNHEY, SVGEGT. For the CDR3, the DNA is TGTGCCAGCAGTCCTGGACAGGGGATAGCTGGGGCCAACGTCCTGACTTTC. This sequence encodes CASSPGQGIAGANVLTF.

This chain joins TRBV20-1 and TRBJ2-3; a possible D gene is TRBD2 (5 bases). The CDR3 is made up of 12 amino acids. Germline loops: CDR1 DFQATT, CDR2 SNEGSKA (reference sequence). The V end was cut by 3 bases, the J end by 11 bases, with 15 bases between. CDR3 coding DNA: TGCAGTGCTAGTACCAGAGGACTTCAGCAGTATTTT. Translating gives CSASTRGLQQYF.

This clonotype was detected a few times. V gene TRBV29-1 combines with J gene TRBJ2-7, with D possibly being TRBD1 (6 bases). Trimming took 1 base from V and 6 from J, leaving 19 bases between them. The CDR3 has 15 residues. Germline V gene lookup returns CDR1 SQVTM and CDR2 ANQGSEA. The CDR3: CSVEGVAGALSEQYF. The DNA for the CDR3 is TGCAGCGTTGAAGGTGTGGCAGGGGCCCTTTCCGAGCAGTACTTC.

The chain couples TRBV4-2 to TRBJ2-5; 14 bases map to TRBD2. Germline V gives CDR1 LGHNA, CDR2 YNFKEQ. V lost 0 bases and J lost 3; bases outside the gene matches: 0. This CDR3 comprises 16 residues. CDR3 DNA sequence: TGTGCCAGCAGCCAAGAGACTAGCGGGGGGGAAGAGACCCAGTACTTC. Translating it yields CASSQETSGGEETQYF.

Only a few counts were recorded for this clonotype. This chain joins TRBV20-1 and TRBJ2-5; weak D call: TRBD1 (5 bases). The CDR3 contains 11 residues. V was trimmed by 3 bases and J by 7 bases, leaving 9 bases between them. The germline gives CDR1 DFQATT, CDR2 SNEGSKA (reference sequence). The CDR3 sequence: CSASDRGTQYF. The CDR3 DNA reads TGCAGTGCTAGCGATAGGGGGACCCAGTACTTC.

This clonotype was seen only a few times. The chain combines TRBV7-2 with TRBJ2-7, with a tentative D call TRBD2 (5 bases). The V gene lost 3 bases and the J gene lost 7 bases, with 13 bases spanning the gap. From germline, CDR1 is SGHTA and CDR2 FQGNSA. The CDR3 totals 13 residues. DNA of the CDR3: TGTGCCAGCAGCTTGGCCAGCGAGGGAGAGCAGTACTTC. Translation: CASSLASEGEQYF.

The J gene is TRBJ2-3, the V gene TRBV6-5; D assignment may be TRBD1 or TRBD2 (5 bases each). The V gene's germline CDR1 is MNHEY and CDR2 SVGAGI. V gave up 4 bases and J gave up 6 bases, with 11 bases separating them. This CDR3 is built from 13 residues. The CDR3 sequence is CASSWGISDTQYF. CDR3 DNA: TGTGCCAGCAGTTGGGGGATCTCCGATACGCAGTATTTT.

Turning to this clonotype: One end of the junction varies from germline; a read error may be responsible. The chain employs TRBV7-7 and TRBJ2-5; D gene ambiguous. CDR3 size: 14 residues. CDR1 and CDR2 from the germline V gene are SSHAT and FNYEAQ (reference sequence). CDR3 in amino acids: CASSPSSYQETQYF. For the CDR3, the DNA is TGTGCTAGCAGCCCCAGTTCATACCAAGAGACCCAGTACTTC.

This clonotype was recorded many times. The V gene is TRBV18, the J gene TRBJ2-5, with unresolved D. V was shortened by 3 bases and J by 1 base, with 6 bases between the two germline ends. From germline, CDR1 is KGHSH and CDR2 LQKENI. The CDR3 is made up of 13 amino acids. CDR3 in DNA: TGTGCCAGCTCACCTTCCTCCCAAGAGACCCAGTACTTC. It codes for CASSPSSQETQYF.

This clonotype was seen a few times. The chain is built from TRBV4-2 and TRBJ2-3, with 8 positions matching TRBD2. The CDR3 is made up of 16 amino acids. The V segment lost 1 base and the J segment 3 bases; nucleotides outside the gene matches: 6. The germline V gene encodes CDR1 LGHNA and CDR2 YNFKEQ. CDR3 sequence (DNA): TGTGCCAGCAGCCAAGCCTCAAGCGGGGGAACAGATACGCAGTATTTT. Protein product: CASSQASSGGTDTQYF.

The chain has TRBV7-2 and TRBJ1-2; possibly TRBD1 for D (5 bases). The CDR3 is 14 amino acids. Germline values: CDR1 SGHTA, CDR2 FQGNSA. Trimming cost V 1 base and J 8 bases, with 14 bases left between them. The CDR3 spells CASSLGIWGEGYTF. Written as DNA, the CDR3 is TGTGCCAGCAGCTTAGGAATTTGGGGGGAAGGCTACACCTTC.